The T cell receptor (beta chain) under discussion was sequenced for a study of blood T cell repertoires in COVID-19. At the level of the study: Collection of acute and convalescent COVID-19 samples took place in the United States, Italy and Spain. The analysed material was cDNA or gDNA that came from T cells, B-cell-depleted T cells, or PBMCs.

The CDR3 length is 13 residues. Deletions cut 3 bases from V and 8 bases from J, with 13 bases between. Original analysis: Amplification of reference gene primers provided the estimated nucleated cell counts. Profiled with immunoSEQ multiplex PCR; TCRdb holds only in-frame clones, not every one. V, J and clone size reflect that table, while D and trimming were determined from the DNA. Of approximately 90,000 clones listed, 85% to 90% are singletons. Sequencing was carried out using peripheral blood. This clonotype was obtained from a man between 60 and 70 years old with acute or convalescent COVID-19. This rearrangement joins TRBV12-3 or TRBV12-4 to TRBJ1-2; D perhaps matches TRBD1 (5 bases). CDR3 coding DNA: TGTGCCAGCAGTTTTGGGGCCATAGGGGGCTACACCTTC. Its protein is CASSFGAIGGYTF.